In its sample, the clone carrying this T cell receptor (beta chain) was seen many times. This specimen belongs to a study of CD8+CD57+ T cells in acquired aplastic anemia. The CDR3 extends over 14 amino acids. The V and J ends lost 5 bases and 0 bases respectively, with 10 bases between them. Germline V gives CDR1 SNHLY, CDR2 FYNNEI. In patients chosen for sequencing, flow cytometry had shown CD8+CD57+ cell expansion. Profiles of TCR beta VDJ and CDR3 were generated from a genomic DNA template. TCRdb reprocessed the reads via MiXCR and lists one record per CDR3 protein. The sample includes about half a million distinct CDR3 sequences, around 30% of them seen just once.

The rearrangement links TRBV2 to TRBJ1-1; D is undetermined. The sample consisted of sorted CD4+, CD8+, or CD8+CD57+ T cells (not recorded which) from PBMCs. The clonotype was recovered from a human donor with aplastic anemia. The CDR3 reads CASSSRAMNTEAFF. CDR3 sequence (DNA): TGTGCCAGCAGTAGTCGGGCAATGAACACTGAAGCTTTCTTT.